The next 6 T cell receptor beta chains were all read from a single sample in a study of shared clonotypes between healthy human individuals. Assay used: immunoSEQ multiplex PCR; TCRdb lists only in-frame clones, some missing. This sample carries millions of clones, more than 85% of them seen once, and the ten largest clones take approximately 0.4%. The material sequenced was naive CD4+ T cells from PBMCs. Subset: CD45RA+ positively selected. These receptors were taken from a man aged 18 to 30 in good health. Some clones in this sample may be carry-over from other donors' samples.

V is TRBV13 and J is TRBJ2-1; TRBD2 matches 13 bases. This CDR3 contains 15 residues. The junction had 2 bases not matched to a gene; V was cut back by 5 bases and J by 4 bases. Germline CDR1 is PRHDT and CDR2 is FYEKMQ (reference sequence). CDR3 sequence: CASSKLAGGYNEQFF. The CDR3 DNA reads as TGTGCCAGCAGCAAACTAGCGGGAGGGTACAATGAGCAGTTCTTC.

The genes are TRBV6-6 and TRBJ1-4; a weak D match, TRBD1 (6 bases). The V and J ends lost 2 bases and 7 bases respectively, with 17 bases between them. Germline V gene lookup returns CDR1 MNHNY and CDR2 SVGAGI (reference sequence). This CDR3 spans 16 amino acids. CDR3 sequence: CASSYPSGGHGEKLFF. The CDR3 DNA reads TGTGCCAGCAGTTACCCCAGCGGGGGGCATGGTGAAAAACTGTTTTTT.

CDR3: CASSFQLGETQYF. In nucleotides, the CDR3 is TGTGCCAGCAGCTTCCAGTTGGGGGAGACCCAGTACTTC. The rearrangement joins TRBV11-1 to TRBJ2-5, with unresolved D. V was pared by 3 bases and J by 5 bases, with 10 bases between. The CDR3 has 13 amino acids. Germline lookup yields CDR1 SGHAT and CDR2 FQDESV (reference sequence).

This clone was recorded once. The chain recombines TRBV28 with TRBJ1-4; TRBD1 is a possible D gene (6 bases). V lost 3 bases and J 0 bases, leaving 23 bases between the germline ends. The germline V gene has CDR1 MDHEN and CDR2 SYDVKM. There are 20 residues in the CDR3. CDR3 sequence: CASSLGLRSRGLATNEKLFF. DNA of the CDR3: TGTGCCAGCAGTTTGGGCTTGAGATCCAGGGGCCTCGCAACTAATGAAAAACTGTTTTTT.

The rearrangement links TRBV9 to TRBJ2-1, with 14 nucleotides matching TRBD2. The CDR3 has 18 residues. The J segment lost 8 bases and the V segment lost 3 bases, leaving 13 bases of the junction unmatched. Germline V gives CDR1 SGDLS, CDR2 YYNGEE. The chain's CDR3 is CASSGTQPGLAGDDEQFF. The CDR3 region has the DNA TGTGCCAGCAGCGGAACCCAGCCGGGACTAGCGGGAGACGATGAGCAGTTCTTC.

V is TRBV14 and J is TRBJ2-7; 7 bases agree with TRBD1. CDR3 size: 14 residues. V trimming: 3 bases; J trimming: 5 bases; junction bases outside the gene matches: 7. Germline V gene data show CDR1 as SGHDN and CDR2 as FVKESK. DNA for the CDR3: TGTGCCAGCAGCCACAAGGGACAGTCTAACGAGCAGTACTTC. Translating it yields CASSHKGQSNEQYF.